These 26 T cell receptor beta chains originate from one sample sequenced in a study of shared clonotypes between healthy human individuals (dated by TCRdb to the early 2020s). The library was produced with the immunoSEQ multiplex PCR assay. TCRdb took over this immuneACCESS table, retaining in-frame rearrangements with V and J assigned. Such tables are incomplete; in checked studies, under half of the missing clones stem from an unresolved V gene, and the remainder is unexplained. This sample holds over a million clones; about four fifths were observed only once. 0.55% to 0.7% of the sample is held by the ten biggest clonotypes. The sequenced material came from memory CD4+ T cells from PBMCs. This specimen's cell subset or site label, per the study, means: CD45RA-negative fraction. Receptors were obtained from a man younger than 35 in good health. Some clones in this sample may be carry-over from other donors' samples.

The chain recombines TRBV18 with TRBJ1-1; TRBD1 is a possible D gene (5 bases). Trimming pared 6 bases from V and 9 bases from J, leaving 20 bases between. There are 14 residues in the CDR3. The germline CDR1 and CDR2 sequences are KGHSH and LQKENI. The CDR3 is CASSPGAPGLKAFF. The CDR3 coding sequence is TGTGCCAGCTCTCCCGGGGCCCCGGGACTAAAAGCTTTCTTT.

The chain links TRBV7-9 to TRBJ2-5; 7 bases match TRBD2. The CDR3 loop spans 12 amino acids. J was trimmed by 7 bases and V by 2 bases; bases with no gene match: 1. Germline V gene data show CDR1 as SEHNR and CDR2 as FQNEAQ (reference sequence). In DNA, the CDR3 is TGTGCCAGCAGCTTATGGGGGGGGACCCAGTACTTC. This gives the protein CASSLWGGTQYF. The full variable domain, with the rest looked up from reference TRBV7-9 and TRBJ2-5, is DTGVSQNPRHKITKRGQNVTFRCDPISEHNRLYWYRQTLGQGPEFLTYFQNEAQLEKSRLLSDRFSAERPKGSFSTLEIQRTEQGDSAMYLCASSLWGGTQYFGPGTRLLVL.

This clone was recorded once. V gene TRBV10-3 combines with J gene TRBJ2-3, with 8 bases fitting TRBD2. Losses at the gene ends were 6 bases for V and 4 bases for J; bases not matched to a gene: 9. The CDR3 totals 15 residues. From germline, CDR1 is ENHRY and CDR2 SYGVKD. The CDR3 protein is CAIRNSGSMADTQYF. DNA for the CDR3: TGTGCCATCAGGAACAGCGGGAGTATGGCAGATACGCAGTATTTT.

Notes on this clone: In the same sample, other DNA sequences code for this CDR3. The rearrangement uses TRBV7-9 and TRBJ2-2, with D hard to call. Per germline, CDR1 SEHNR and CDR2 FQNEAQ (reference sequence). Trimming removed 0 bases from V and 2 bases from J, with 7 bases in between. CDR3 length equals 15 residues. The CDR3 bases are TGTGCCAGCAGCTTAGCGGCAGCCAACACCGGGGAGCTGTTTTTT. This gives the protein CASSLAAANTGELFF. Looking up the rest from reference TRBV7-9 and TRBJ2-2 gives the full variable domain: DTGVSQNPRHKITKRGQNVTFRCDPISEHNRLYWYRQTLGQGPEFLTYFQNEAQLEKSRLLSDRFSAERPKGSFSTLEIQRTEQGDSAMYLCASSLAAANTGELFFGEGSRLTVL.

This clone has ten or more counts. Other DNA variants within this sample encode the same CDR3. This rearrangement joins TRBV28 to TRBJ2-1; 10 positions agree with TRBD2. The CDR3 has 15 amino acids. The ends lost 4 bases at V and 4 bases at J; junction bases unmatched: 4. Per germline, CDR1 MDHEN and CDR2 SYDVKM. CDR3: CASSSGLADYNEQFF. CDR3 bases: TGTGCCAGCAGTTCCGGACTAGCGGATTACAATGAGCAGTTCTTC.

This chain connects TRBV28 to TRBJ2-7, with a tentative D call TRBD2 (5 bases). The CDR3 loop spans 16 amino acids. Germline CDR1 and CDR2: MDHEN and SYDVKM. V dropped 5 bases and J dropped 3 bases, with 20 bases sitting between them. For the CDR3, the DNA is TGTGCCAGCAGTCCACCGGGCAGCGGAGGCCTCTACGAGCAGTACTTC. It is translated as CASSPPGSGGLYEQYF. Full variable domain (remainder filled in from reference TRBV28 and TRBJ2-7): DVKVTQSSRYLVKRTGEKVFLECVQDMDHENMFWYRQDPGLGLRLIYFSYDVKMKEKGDIPEGYSVSREKKERFSLILESASTNQTSMYLCASSPPGSGGLYEQYFGPGTRLTVT.

The chain links TRBV7-6 to TRBJ2-3; D not resolved. V was cut by 5 bases and J by 0 bases, with 15 bases left in between. Germline assignment: CDR1 SGHVS and CDR2 FNYEAQ. This CDR3 has 16 residues. CDR3 sequence (DNA): TGTGCCAGCAGCCCATTCGGGCCTACGAGCACAGATACGCAGTATTTT. Amino acids: CASSPFGPTSTDTQYF.

V is TRBV9 and J is TRBJ2-2; no clear D gene. From germline, CDR1 is SGDLS and CDR2 YYNGEE. With 0 bases removed from V and 7 bases from J, the gap between germline ends came to 10 bases. The CDR3 is made up of 14 amino acids. CDR3 DNA sequence: TGTGCCAGCAGCGTAGTGCGAGACGGCGGGGAGCTGTTTTTT. Protein: CASSVVRDGGELFF. Based on the CDR3 plus reference TRBV9 and TRBJ2-2, the full variable domain is DSGVTQTPKHLITATGQRVTLRCSPRSGDLSVYWYQQSLDQGLQFLIQYYNGEERAKGNILERFSAQQFPDLHSELNLSSLELGDSALYFCASSVVRDGGELFFGEGSRLTVL.

The chain joins TRBV29-1 to TRBJ2-2; D uncertain. This CDR3 comprises 14 residues. Per germline, CDR1 SQVTM and CDR2 ANQGSEA. V gave up 4 bases and J gave up 5 bases, with 14 bases separating them. Written as DNA, the CDR3 is TGCAGCGTTGTAGAGACCCTTAAGACCGGGGAGCTGTTTTTT. Translating it yields CSVVETLKTGELFF.

V gene TRBV5-1 combines with J gene TRBJ2-7, with D possibly being TRBD1 or TRBD2 (6 bases each). The V gene lost 1 base and the J gene lost 6 bases, with 14 bases spanning the gap. Germline V CDR1 and CDR2: SGHRS, YFSETQ. This CDR3 is built from 14 residues. This chain's CDR3 is CASSLSGAIGEQYF. As DNA, the CDR3 is TGCGCCAGCAGCTTGTCGGGGGCAATTGGCGAGCAGTACTTC.

This clone came up a few times. The genes are TRBV30 and TRBJ1-1, with 7 bases identical to TRBD1. J lost 9 bases, V lost 4 bases, and 11 bases had no gene match. The CDR3 length is 13 residues. CDR1 is GTSNPN and CDR2 is SVGIG in the germline V gene (reference sequence). This CDR3 is CAWKARGRGKAFF. Written as DNA, the CDR3 is TGTGCCTGGAAGGCCAGGGGGAGAGGTAAAGCTTTCTTT.

DNA of the CDR3: TGTGCCACCGAATCCTCTGGGGCCAACGTCCTGACTTTC. This codes for CATESSGANVLTF. The rearrangement uses TRBV6-1 and TRBJ2-6, with unresolved D. CDR1 is MNHNS, CDR2 SASEGT, per germline. The CDR3 is 13 residues long. Trimming pared 10 bases from V and 0 bases from J, leaving 7 bases between.

The chain employs TRBV2 and TRBJ2-1; D uncertain. The CDR3 extends over 15 amino acids. With 6 bases removed from V and 7 bases from J, the gap between germline ends came to 19 bases. Germline V gives CDR1 SNHLY, CDR2 FYNNEI. The CDR3 spells CASREQGVVGNEQFF. In DNA, the CDR3 is TGTGCCAGCAGGGAACAAGGAGTCGTGGGAAATGAGCAGTTCTTC.

The chain links TRBV7-2 to TRBJ2-7; D perhaps matches TRBD1 (5 bases). V lost 4 bases to trimming and J lost 3 bases, with 22 bases between them. CDR3 length equals 17 residues. Germline values: CDR1 SGHTA, CDR2 FQGNSA. The CDR3 coding sequence is TGTGCCAGCAGCTCAGGGCCTGACAGCCAGGGCATCTACGAGCAGTACTTC. The encoded protein is CASSSGPDSQGIYEQYF.

This rearrangement joins TRBV9 to TRBJ1-3; D gene uncertain. V lost 1 base and J lost 7, with 18 bases in between. The germline CDR1 and CDR2 sequences are SGDLS and YYNGEE. The CDR3 sequence is 16 residues long. The CDR3 nucleotides are TGTGCCAGCAGCGTATCCCCCGCGCGTGGACGGAACACCATATATTTT. Its translation is CASSVSPARGRNTIYF.

The V and J genes are TRBV2 and TRBJ2-5; D is possibly TRBD1 (5 bases). The CDR3 extends over 13 amino acids. Germline V gene sequence: CDR1 SNHLY, CDR2 FYNNEI. V was clipped by 11 bases and J by 5 bases, with 18 bases between them. The CDR3 nucleotides are TGTGCCGGCCAGACAGAGGCAGGGGAGACCCAGTACTTC. Residues: CAGQTEAGETQYF.

The chain is built from TRBV2 and TRBJ2-1; 10 bases are a match to TRBD2. The germline V gene encodes CDR1 SNHLY and CDR2 FYNNEI. This CDR3 contains 13 residues. The ends lost 8 bases at V and 10 bases at J; junction bases unmatched: 8. CDR3 bases: TGTGCCAGCGTGGGACTAGCGTGGGAGGAGCAGTTCTTC. Encoded protein: CASVGLAWEEQFF.

There are a few counts of this clone. The chain is built from TRBV7-3 and TRBJ1-1; 10 bases map to TRBD1. The germline CDR1 and CDR2 sequences are SGHTA and FQGTGA. This CDR3 contains 15 residues. V was pared by 5 bases and J by 4 bases, with 7 bases of the junction left unmatched. This chain's CDR3 is CASSGTGDRLTEAFF. CDR3 nucleotides: TGTGCCAGCAGCGGGACAGGGGACCGCCTCACTGAAGCTTTCTTT.

This chain connects TRBV28 to TRBJ1-2; a possible D gene is TRBD1 (5 bases). The ends were cut back, 5 bases at V and 2 bases at J, with 15 bases in the middle. Germline CDR1 is MDHEN and CDR2 is SYDVKM. The CDR3 contains 15 residues. The CDR3 sequence is CASSPPTRGNYGYTF. The CDR3 DNA sequence: TGTGCCAGCAGTCCCCCCACGCGGGGGAACTATGGCTACACCTTC.

In DNA, the CDR3 is TGTGCCAGCAGTCTACAAACGGGGGCCAGACAGCCCCAGCATTTT. Encoded protein: CASSLQTGARQPQHF. The chain employs TRBV28 and TRBJ1-5, with D perhaps matching TRBD1 (6 bases). The germline gives CDR1 MDHEN, CDR2 SYDVKM. The CDR3 consists of 15 residues. The V end was cut by 5 bases, the J end by 7 bases, with 18 bases between. Drawing the rest from reference TRBV28 and TRBJ1-5, the complete variable domain is DVKVTQSSRYLVKRTGEKVFLECVQDMDHENMFWYRQDPGLGLRLIYFSYDVKMKEKGDIPEGYSVSREKKERFSLILESASTNQTSMYLCASSLQTGARQPQHFGDGTRLSIL.

This rearrangement joins TRBV27 to TRBJ2-7; the match to TRBD2 covers 9 bases. The CDR3 is made up of 16 amino acids. CDR1 is MNHEY and CDR2 is SMNVEV in the germline V gene (reference sequence). V lost 6 bases to trimming and J lost 4 bases; unmatched junction nucleotides: 13. The CDR3 region has the DNA TGTGCCAGCAGGGCCTTAGAGGCGGGAGGGCCGTACGAGCAGTACTTC. Protein product: CASRALEAGGPYEQYF.

The V call is TRBV4-1, the J call TRBJ2-4; no clear D. Trimming removed 0 bases at V and 5 bases at J, with 8 bases between. CDR3 length equals 14 residues. Germline CDR1 is MGHRA and CDR2 is YSYEKL. The CDR3 protein is CASSQEELENIQYF. In DNA form, the CDR3 reads TGCGCCAGCAGCCAAGAAGAACTGGAAAACATTCAGTACTTC.

The rearrangement uses TRBV7-2 and TRBJ2-1, with TRBD2 matching over 11 bases. The germline V gene has CDR1 SGHTA and CDR2 FQGNSA. V shed 0 bases and J 10 bases; nucleotides not matched to a gene: 17. There are 19 residues in the CDR3. The chain's CDR3 is CASSLARKVAGGPSGEQFF. The CDR3 DNA sequence: TGTGCCAGCAGCTTAGCCAGGAAGGTAGCGGGAGGGCCGTCTGGGGAGCAGTTCTTC.

This chain joins TRBV5-1 and TRBJ1-5; D not resolved. This CDR3 region has 13 residues. The V and J ends lost 1 base and 7 bases respectively, with 9 bases between them. CDR1 and CDR2 (germline): SGHRS, YFSETQ. This chain's CDR3 is CASSLNGDQPQHF. CDR3 DNA sequence: TGCGCCAGCAGCTTGAATGGCGACCAGCCCCAGCATTTT.

In DNA, the CDR3 is TGTGCCAGCAGCCCCTTAACAGGGTTGGAGACCCAGTACTTC. Protein: CASSPLTGLETQYF. The J gene is TRBJ2-5, the V gene TRBV2; TRBD1 might be the D (6 bases). Germline lookup yields CDR1 SNHLY and CDR2 FYNNEI. The CDR3 is made up of 14 amino acids. Trimming cost V 6 bases and J 5 bases, with 16 bases left between them.

The rearrangement joins TRBV27 to TRBJ1-2; TRBD1 aligns across 11 bases. The V gene end was trimmed by 4 bases and the J gene end by 5 bases; junction bases not matched to a gene: 3. The CDR3 loop spans 14 amino acids. Germline-derived CDR1 and CDR2 are MNHEY and SMNVEV (reference sequence). The CDR3 region has the DNA TGTGCCAGCAGTTCAGGGACAGGGGGATATGGCTACACCTTC. Protein sequence: CASSSGTGGYGYTF.